The rows below give T cell receptor beta chains drawn from one sample of a study of PD-L1 blockade in urothelial cancer. Using immunoSEQ multiplex PCR, the repertoire was profiled, and TCRdb retains in-frame clones only, with some absent. The repertoire holds tens of thousands of clones, with around 83% as singletons. Sequenced material: PBMCs, taken around atezolizumab (anti-PD-L1) treatment. These receptors all stem from a man aged 50 to 60 with urothelial cancer. The CDR3 runs from the conserved cysteine through the conserved F or W. The order of the fields is J gene, clone size, V gene, D gene, CDR3 DNA, CDR3 protein. D genes are given only for firm matches. Rows may omit the clone size; those that give it use once, few, many or a size class.

TRBJ1-5,NA,TRBV6-1,NA,TGTGCCAGCATTCTCCTTGACAGCTACAATCAGCCCCAGCATTTT,CASILLDSYNQPQHF
TRBJ1-2,NA,TRBV10-1,NA,TGCGCCAGCAGTGAAGACCGGTACAGTGGCTACACCTTC,CASSEDRYSGYTF
TRBJ2-3,NA,TRBV7-9,TRBD1,TGTGCCAGCAGCCGACAGGGGTCCGGAGATACGCAGTATTTT,CASSRQGSGDTQYF
TRBJ2-5,NA,TRBV28,TRBD2,TGTGCCAGCAGTTTTCAGCGGGAGAGCGGAGAGACCCAGTACTTC,CASSFQRESGETQYF
TRBJ2-3,NA,TRBV30,NA,TGTGCCTGGAGTAGGCGCAGGGGAGAAGGAGATACGCAGTATTTT,CAWSRRRGEGDTQYF
TRBJ1-1,few,TRBV5-1,NA,TGCGCCAGCAGCCTGAGGGGGTCGATCATGAACACTGAAGCTTTCTTT,CASSLRGSIMNTEAFF
TRBJ2-1,NA,TRBV7-2,TRBD1,TGTGCCAGCAGCCCTCAGGGGGCCTACAATGAGCAGTTCTTC,CASSPQGAYNEQFF
TRBJ2-2,NA,TRBV11-2,NA,TGTGCCAGCCTTAACCCGACCCGCGCGGCCGGGGAGCTGTTTTTT,CASLNPTRAAGELFF
TRBJ2-5,NA,TRBV9,TRBD1,TGTGCCAGCAGCGTAGGGGGGACAGGGAGCCAAGAGACCCAGTACTTC,CASSVGGTGSQETQYF
TRBJ1-2,once,TRBV7-9,NA,TGTGCCAGCAGCTTAGACGCTAGGACAGACCTCCGTGGCTACACCTTC,CASSLDARTDLRGYTF
TRBJ1-1,NA,TRBV15,NA,TGTGCCACCAGCAGAGATCTAGGCCCTAGTAATGAAGCTTTCTTT,CATSRDLGPSNEAFF
TRBJ1-3,NA,TRBV11-2,NA,TGTGCCAGCAGCTCCTTAGGGAGCGGAAACACCATATATTTT,CASSSLGSGNTIYF
TRBJ1-5,many,TRBV7-9,TRBD1,TGTGCCAGCAGCTTAGGTACAGGGGCCGATAGCAATCAGCCCCAGCATTTT,CASSLGTGADSNQPQHF
TRBJ1-2,once,TRBV28,NA,TGTGCCAGCAGTTTCTCTCTGTATGGCTACACCTTC,CASSFSLYGYTF
TRBJ1-4,NA,TRBV6-1,NA,TGTGCCAGTGGGAGGGAGGGGACTAATGAAAAACTGTTTTTT,CASGREGTNEKLFF
TRBJ2-7,NA,TRBV18,NA,TGTGCCAGCTCAGGGGATCAGGGCTACGAGCAGTACTTC,CASSGDQGYEQYF
TRBJ2-5,NA,TRBV5-1,TRBD1,TGCGCCAGCAGCTCGGCACAGGGGGCGATTTTAGAGACCCAGTACTTC,CASSSAQGAILETQYF
TRBJ1-3,NA,TRBV7-6,NA,TGTGCCAGCAGCTTGACAGAAAGCCCTGGAAACACCATATATTTT,CASSLTESPGNTIYF
TRBJ1-2,NA,TRBV18,TRBD1,TGTGCCAGCTCACAGGGACAGGTGTATGGCTACACCTTC,CASSQGQVYGYTF
TRBJ2-4,NA,TRBV6-5,TRBD2,TGTGCCAGCAGTTCGACTAGCGGGAAAAACATTCAGTACTTC,CASSSTSGKNIQYF
TRBJ2-3,NA,TRBV2,NA,TGTGCCAGCAGTGAAGACAACACAGATACGCAGTATTTT,CASSEDNTDTQYF
TRBJ2-7,NA,TRBV11-2,NA,TGTGCCAGCAGCCAGACAGGAAACCCCTACGAGCAGTACTTC,CASSQTGNPYEQYF
TRBJ1-2,NA,TRBV18,NA,TGTGCCAGCTCACCGGGCCTTCATGGCTACACCTTC,CASSPGLHGYTF
TRBJ1-1,NA,TRBV7-9,TRBD1,TGTGCCAGCAGCTGGGGACAGGGGGAGAAGGGAGCTTTCTTT,CASSWGQGEKGAFF
TRBJ2-7,NA,TRBV30,NA,TGTGCCTGGAGTGTACCTAGGCCAACCTACGAGCAGTACTTC,CAWSVPRPTYEQYF
TRBJ2-7,NA,TRBV18,NA,TGTGCCAGCTCACCATATGAGAAACTTTACGAGCAGTACTTC,CASSPYEKLYEQYF
TRBJ2-1,once,TRBV7-9,NA,TGTGCCAGCAGATCCACAGCCACCTACAATGAGCAGTTCTTC,CASRSTATYNEQFF
TRBJ1-1,NA,TRBV11-3,TRBD1,TGTGCCAGCAGCCAACGGGACAGCACTGAAGCTTTCTTT,CASSQRDSTEAFF
TRBJ1-1,NA,TRBV9,NA,TGTGCCAGCAGCTCAAGAACTCGGGACACTGAAGCTTTCTTT,CASSSRTRDTEAFF
TRBJ2-3,NA,TRBV11-2,TRBD1,TGTGCCAGCAGCTCTCAGGGGGTTAGCGCAGATACGCAGTATTTT,CASSSQGVSADTQYF
TRBJ2-5,NA,TRBV14,TRBD2,TGTGCCAGCAGCCAAGCCCGGAAGCGGGGAGGCGCGGAGACCCAGTACTTC,CASSQARKRGGAETQYF
TRBJ1-3,NA,TRBV5-4,NA,TGTGCCAGCAGCTTGGGGGGGCCAGCCGTGTCTGGAAACACCATATATTTT,CASSLGGPAVSGNTIYF
TRBJ1-6,NA,TRBV6-5,TRBD1,TGTGCCAGCAGTTACCGTCCGGGACAGGGTAATTCACCCCTCCACTTT,CASSYRPGQGNSPLHF
TRBJ1-5,NA,TRBV2,TRBD1,TGTGCCAGCAGCCCCGGACAGGGGAATCAGCCCCAGCATTTT,CASSPGQGNQPQHF
TRBJ1-1,NA,TRBV7-2,TRBD1,TGTGCCAGCAGCTTCGACGGACAGGGAAGGGAAGCTTTCTTT,CASSFDGQGREAFF
TRBJ2-3,once,TRBV7-3,NA,TGTGCCAGCAGCTTAACCCCCTCAGGGGGCACAGATACGCAGTATTTT,CASSLTPSGGTDTQYF
TRBJ2-7,NA,TRBV10-3,TRBD1,TGTGCCGGGGGACAGGGGGTCCACGAGCAGTACTTC,CAGGQGVHEQYF
TRBJ2-4,NA,TRBV15,NA,TGTGCCACCAGCGGCGACTGGGGAGAAAACATTCAGTACTTC,CATSGDWGENIQYF
TRBJ2-1,few,TRBV7-2,TRBD1,TGTGCCAGCAGCAAACGACAGGGCGATGAGCAGTTCTTC,CASSKRQGDEQFF
TRBJ1-5,NA,TRBV11-2,NA,TGTGCCAGCAGCGGAGCGGTACAGAGCAATCAGCCCCAGCATTTT,CASSGAVQSNQPQHF
TRBJ2-6,NA,TRBV5-1,NA,TGCGCCAGCAGCTTGGGACGGGATGTTGTCGGGGCCAACGTCCTGACTTTC,CASSLGRDVVGANVLTF
TRBJ2-6,NA,TRBV14,TRBD1,TGTGCCAGCAGCACACGACAGGGGACCAACGTCCTGACTTTC,CASSTRQGTNVLTF
TRBJ2-7,NA,TRBV9,TRBD2,TGTGCCAGCAGCGTAGGGGATATCCTAGCGGGCAGTTACGAGCAGTACTTC,CASSVGDILAGSYEQYF
TRBJ1-2,NA,TRBV2,TRBD1,TGTGCCAGCAGCTCACAGGGGGCTGCCTATGGCTACACCTTC,CASSSQGAAYGYTF
TRBJ2-1,NA,TRBV5-5,TRBD2,TGTGCCAGCAGCTTACGGGGCGAGCGGGAGTTCGATGAGCAGTTCTTC,CASSLRGEREFDEQFF
TRBJ1-1,NA,TRBV10-2,NA,TGCGCCAGCAGTGATAGAAGCGGGGCGCGTCGGACTGAAGCTTTCTTT,CASSDRSGARRTEAFF
TRBJ2-7,NA,TRBV19,TRBD2,TGTGCCAGTAGTATTTCCAGCGGGAGCCCCTACGAGCAGTACTTC,CASSISSGSPYEQYF
TRBJ2-3,NA,TRBV18,TRBD2,TGTGCCAGCTCACTGAGCGGGGCTCGCACAGATACGCAGTATTTT,CASSLSGARTDTQYF